A single sample gave rise to the 31 T cell receptor beta chains below, sequenced in a study of Ad26.COV2.S vaccination and SARS-CoV-2 variants. Treatment given: around 19 received Ad26.COV2.S at low or high dose, single or two shots; about 5 received placebo; per-sample allocation not given. Sampling occurred on day 63 after the first vaccine or placebo injection. Libraries were prepared by immunoSEQ multiplex PCR; TCRdb keeps only in-frame clonotypes and omits some of them. The sample has hundreds of thousands of clones, around 90% seen once. The source material was peripheral blood, sampled in a trial of Ad26.COV2.S vaccine versus placebo. These receptor sequences come from a person between 18 and 65 years old who received the Ad26.COV2.S COVID-19 vaccine or a placebo.

The CDR3 region is CASSGGQVEQYF. CDR3 DNA: TGTGCCAGCAGTGGGGGACAGGTCGAGCAGTACTTC. The V gene is TRBV2, the J gene TRBJ2-7; TRBD1 agrees at 8 bases. This CDR3 spans 12 amino acids. From germline, CDR1 is SNHLY and CDR2 FYNNEI. After removal of 4 bases from V and 6 bases from J, the junction contained 2 bases not matched to a gene.

V usage is TRBV6-2 or TRBV6-3 and J usage is TRBJ1-2; D is uncertain. The CDR3 spans 14 residues. The V and J ends lost 5 bases and 5 bases respectively, with 15 bases between them. Germline V gene lookup returns CDR1 MNHEY and CDR2 SVGEGT. CDR3 sequence: CASSAPSKVYGYTF. The CDR3 DNA reads as TGTGCCAGCAGTGCCCCCTCAAAAGTTTATGGCTACACCTTC.

The CDR3 DNA reads as TGTGCCAGCAGCTTAGGAGGGGCAGGCTATGGCTACACCTTC. Translated: CASSLGGAGYGYTF. The chain is built from TRBV7-2 and TRBJ1-2; possible D gene TRBD1, 5 bases. Trimming stripped 1 base from V and 4 bases from J, with 10 bases between. Germline V gene sequence: CDR1 SGHTA, CDR2 FQGNSA. This CDR3 contains 14 residues. Supplemented by reference TRBV7-2 and TRBJ1-2, the full variable domain reads GAGVSQSPSNKVTEKGKDVELRCDPISGHTALYWYRQSLGQGLEFLIYFQGNSAPDKSGLPSDRFSAERTGGSVSTLTIQRTQQEDSAVYLCASSLGGAGYGYTFGSGTRLTVV.

This clone was seen more than once but under ten times. At the DNA level, this CDR3 is encoded by other sequences in the same sample as well. V usage is TRBV5-1 and J usage is TRBJ1-3; D not certain. From germline, CDR1 is SGHRS and CDR2 YFSETQ. The V and J ends lost 1 base and 0 bases respectively, with 8 bases between them. The CDR3 contains 15 residues. The DNA of the CDR3 is TGCGCCAGCAGCTTGTCCGGAAGCTCTGGAAACACCATATATTTT. It translates to CASSLSGSSGNTIYF. Using reference TRBV5-1 and TRBJ1-3 for the parts outside the CDR3, the full variable domain is KAGVTQTPRYLIKTRGQQVTLSCSPISGHRSVSWYQQTPGQGLQFLFEYFSETQRNKGNFPGRFSGRQFSNSRSEMNVSTLELGDSALYLCASSLSGSSGNTIYFGEGSWLTVV.

The V gene is TRBV27, the J gene TRBJ1-4, with 8 positions matching TRBD1. Germline V gene data show CDR1 as MNHEY and CDR2 as SMNVEV (reference sequence). CDR3 length equals 14 residues. V shed 3 bases and J 8 bases; nucleotides not matched to a gene: 5. The CDR3 reads CASSFSTGGEKLFF. Here the CDR3 DNA reads TGTGCCAGCAGTTTTAGTACAGGGGGGGAAAAACTGTTTTTT.

This clone was observed a single time. The chain carries TRBV19 and TRBJ2-3, with a weak D call TRBD1 (6 bases). Trimming cost V 4 bases and J 0 bases, with 11 bases left between them. Germline-derived CDR1 and CDR2 are LNHDA and SQIVND (reference sequence). The CDR3 totals 15 residues. The CDR3 DNA follows: TGTGCCAGTAGTACTCAGGGGTTGAGCACAGATACGCAGTATTTT. As protein: CASSTQGLSTDTQYF.

Worth noting for this clone: This sample includes further DNA sequences coding for the same CDR3. This chain links TRBV3-1 (or the pseudogene TRBV3-2) with TRBJ1-3; D ambiguous. V shed 0 bases and J shed 5 bases, with 2 bases lying between them. The CDR3 is 12 residues long. CDR1 LGHDT and CDR2 YNNKEL come from the germline V gene (reference sequence). The CDR3 region is CASSQDRNTIYF. The CDR3 DNA is TGTGCCAGCAGCCAAGATAGAAACACCATATATTTT.

The J gene is TRBJ1-1, the V gene TRBV5-5; no definite D call. Germline CDR1 reads SGHKS; CDR2 reads YYEKEE (reference sequence). This CDR3 has 12 amino acids. V was shortened by 1 base and J by 3 bases, with 4 bases between the two germline ends. CDR3 nucleotide sequence: TGTGCCAGCAGCTTGTATGACACTGAAGCTTTCTTT. Its translation: CASSLYDTEAFF.

CDR3 DNA: TGCGCCAGCAGCGACCGGACGGCAACTAATGAAAAACTGTTTTTT. This codes for CASSDRTATNEKLFF. The J gene is TRBJ1-4, the V gene TRBV5-1; D is uncertain. Trimming shortened V by 4 bases and J by 0 bases, and 10 bases separated the two germline ends. Germline V gene data show CDR1 as SGHRS and CDR2 as YFSETQ. This CDR3 is 15 amino acids long.

The V call is TRBV5-1, the J call TRBJ2-2; unclear D gene. Between the trimmed V and J ends, which lost 0 bases and 1 base, there was a span of 4 bases. The CDR3 covers 14 residues. The V gene's germline CDR1 is SGHRS and CDR2 YFSETQ. The CDR3 region has the DNA TGCGCCAGCAGCTTGGCCGGGAACACCGGGGAGCTGTTTTTT. This gives the protein CASSLAGNTGELFF. Together with reference TRBV5-1 and TRBJ2-2, the CDR3 gives the full variable domain: KAGVTQTPRYLIKTRGQQVTLSCSPISGHRSVSWYQQTPGQGLQFLFEYFSETQRNKGNFPGRFSGRQFSNSRSEMNVSTLELGDSALYLCASSLAGNTGELFFGEGSRLTVL.

This chain's CDR3 is CASSPRDRGDEQFF. CDR3 in DNA: TGTGCCAGCAGCCCCCGGGACAGGGGCGATGAGCAGTTCTTC. The chain couples TRBV7-3 to TRBJ2-1; 10 bases fit TRBD1. J was trimmed by 8 bases and V by 5 bases; bases with no gene match: 6. CDR3 size: 14 residues. The V gene's germline CDR1 is SGHTA and CDR2 FQGTGA. The complete variable domain, with remaining parts taken from reference TRBV7-3 and TRBJ2-1, reads GAGVSQTPSNKVTEKGKYVELRCDPISGHTALYWYRQSLGQGPEFLIYFQGTGAADDSGLPNDRFFAVRPEGSVSTLKIQRTERGDSAVYLCASSPRDRGDEQFFGPGTRLTVL.

The chain couples TRBV6-6 to TRBJ2-2; D not resolved. Germline loops: CDR1 MNHNY, CDR2 SVGAGI (reference sequence). Trimming cost V 7 bases and J 0 bases, with 15 bases left between them. There are 16 residues in the CDR3. For the CDR3, the DNA is TGTGCCAGCAACTACTTCAGGACCACGAACACCGGGGAGCTGTTTTTT. Amino acids: CASNYFRTTNTGELFF.

The chain combines TRBV7-8 with TRBJ2-6; D not resolved. V gave up 1 base and J gave up 4 bases, with 5 bases separating them. This CDR3 spans 14 amino acids. Germline V gene lookup returns CDR1 SGHVS and CDR2 FQNEAQ. The CDR3 DNA reads TGTGCCAGCAGCTTAGGGGTAGGGGCCAACGTCCTGACTTTC. This sequence encodes CASSLGVGANVLTF.

The V and J genes are TRBV6-5 and TRBJ2-2; D possibly corresponds to TRBD2 (5 bases). CDR1 MNHEY and CDR2 SVGAGI come from the germline V gene. This CDR3 region has 15 residues. The V gene lost 6 bases and the J gene lost 0 bases, with 11 bases spanning the gap. In DNA, the CDR3 is TGTGCCAGCAGGAGGGAGATTTCGAACACCGGGGAGCTGTTTTTT. Protein sequence: CASRREISNTGELFF.

The rearrangement uses TRBV4-3 and TRBJ2-3; D could derive from TRBD1 or TRBD2 (6 bases each). The CDR3 runs to 15 residues. The germline gives CDR1 LGHNA, CDR2 YSLEER. The ends were cut back, 1 base at V and 2 bases at J, with 10 bases in the middle. CDR3 bases: TGCGCCAGCAGCCAAGTAGGGGGGCTCACAGATACGCAGTATTTT. Translating it yields CASSQVGGLTDTQYF.

J is TRBJ1-4 and V is TRBV27; D is perhaps TRBD1 (5 bases). Germline assignment: CDR1 MNHEY and CDR2 SMNVEV (reference sequence). The CDR3 runs to 14 residues. Trimming shortened V by 3 bases and J by 7 bases, and 12 bases separated the two germline ends. The CDR3 region is CASSFGGWGEKLFF. CDR3 nucleotides: TGTGCCAGCAGTTTTGGGGGGTGGGGTGAAAAACTGTTTTTT.

CDR3 nucleotides: TGTGCCAGCAGCTTGGGACAGGGTTTACCCCTCCACTTT. Amino acid sequence: CASSLGQGLPLHF. The V call is TRBV7-3, the J call TRBJ1-6, with 9 bases lining up with TRBD1. CDR1 and CDR2 (germline): SGHTA, FQGTGA. The CDR3 spans 13 residues. With V trimmed by 3 bases and J by 12 bases, 3 bases remained unmatched.

The rearrangement uses TRBV4-1 and TRBJ2-5; the D gene is possibly TRBD1 (5 bases). Looked up from germline, CDR1 is MGHRA and CDR2 is YSYEKL. The CDR3 is made up of 13 amino acids. V shed 2 bases and J shed 10 bases, with 14 bases lying between them. CDR3: CASSQPTGLDQYF. The DNA of the CDR3 is TGCGCCAGCAGCCAACCCACAGGTTTGGACCAGTACTTC.

This clone showed up just a few times. Different DNA sequences within this sample yield the same CDR3. The chain is built from TRBV3-1 (or the pseudogene TRBV3-2) and TRBJ1-3, with unresolved D. CDR3 length: 11 amino acids. Trimming stripped 1 base from V and 5 bases from J, with 0 bases between. Germline lookup yields CDR1 LGHDT and CDR2 YNNKEL (reference sequence). The chain's CDR3 is CASSQGNTIYF. CDR3 bases: TGTGCCAGCAGCCAAGGAAACACCATATATTTT.

This clone was observed a single time. CDR3 DNA sequence: TGTGCCACCCGCGGGGGGCGGGGCACAGATACGCAGTATTTT. It specifies CATRGGRGTDTQYF. V gene TRBV10-3 combines with J gene TRBJ2-3; TRBD2 matches at 8 bases. The CDR3 spans 14 residues. Germline V CDR1 and CDR2: ENHRY, SYGVKD. Losses at the gene ends were 10 bases for V and 1 base for J; bases not matched to a gene: 7.

This chain links TRBV6-5 with TRBJ2-6, with a possible D match to TRBD1 (5 bases). Trimming removed 6 bases from V and 0 bases from J, with 9 bases in between. The CDR3 has 15 residues. Germline CDR1 reads MNHEY; CDR2 reads SVGAGI. The DNA for the CDR3 is TGTGCCAGCAGGACAGCTATCTCTGGGGCCAACGTCCTGACTTTC. Its protein product is CASRTAISGANVLTF.

This rearrangement joins TRBV7-2 to TRBJ2-1; 9 bases match TRBD1. CDR3 length: 14 amino acids. The trim removed 6 bases at V and 9 bases at J, leaving 9 bases unmatched. Germline CDR1 and CDR2: SGHTA and FQGNSA. This CDR3 is CASSRDRVIGEQFF. The CDR3 bases are TGTGCCAGCAGTCGGGACAGGGTGATCGGTGAGCAGTTCTTC.

Turning to this clone: The sample has other DNA sequences that encode this CDR3 too. This chain links TRBV7-9 with TRBJ1-1; possibly TRBD1 for D (5 bases). The CDR3 sequence is 14 residues long. In germline, CDR1 is SEHNR, CDR2 FQNEAQ (reference sequence). Between the trimmed V and J ends, which lost 5 bases and 2 bases, there was a span of 12 bases. CDR3 DNA sequence: TGTGCCAGCAGCCTGGGTGGGGGAAACACTGAAGCTTTCTTT. It is translated as CASSLGGGNTEAFF.

The J gene is TRBJ2-7, the V gene TRBV20-1, with D unclear. V gave up 3 bases and J gave up 3 bases, with 9 bases separating them. The CDR3 loop spans 12 amino acids. Germline CDR1 and CDR2: DFQATT and SNEGSKA (reference sequence). The CDR3 spells CSASRQVYEQYF. In DNA, the CDR3 is TGCAGTGCTAGTCGGCAGGTCTACGAGCAGTACTTC.

The V and J genes are TRBV7-9 and TRBJ1-1; no clear D gene. This CDR3 spans 12 amino acids. Germline V gene data show CDR1 as SEHNR and CDR2 as FQNEAQ (reference sequence). With 1 base removed from V and 12 bases from J, the gap between germline ends came to 12 bases. This chain's CDR3 is CASSLVGVGPFF. DNA for the CDR3: TGTGCCAGCAGCTTAGTTGGGGTCGGTCCTTTCTTT.

V gene TRBV5-1 combines with J gene TRBJ2-2; D ambiguous. The germline CDR1 and CDR2 sequences are SGHRS and YFSETQ. Trimming took off 5 bases at V and 1 base at J, with 12 bases between the two ends. This CDR3 region has 15 residues. CDR3 residues: CASSTIEKNTGELFF. The CDR3 nucleotides read TGCGCCAGCAGTACGATAGAGAAGAACACCGGGGAGCTGTTTTTT.

This clone was counted once. J is TRBJ2-5 and V is TRBV7-2; D not certain. This CDR3 is 13 amino acids long. CDR1 is SGHTA and CDR2 is FQGNSA in the germline V gene. Trimming took off 2 bases at V and 0 bases at J, with 4 bases between the two ends. Here the CDR3 reads CASSLTNQETQYF. The CDR3 region has the DNA TGTGCCAGCAGCTTAACCAACCAAGAGACCCAGTACTTC.

This clone came up once. The CDR3 sequence is CASSQDSTGGQTQYF. CDR3 nucleotides: TGTGCCAGCAGCCAAGATAGTACAGGAGGACAGACCCAGTACTTC. The chain recombines TRBV4-2 with TRBJ2-5; D possibly matches TRBD1 or TRBD2 (5 bases each). Deletions cut 0 bases from V and 6 bases from J, with 14 bases between. The length of the CDR3 is 15 residues. Germline CDR1 is LGHNA and CDR2 is YNFKEQ.

The rearrangement joins TRBV4-2 to TRBJ2-6; 7 bases map to TRBD1. CDR1 is LGHNA and CDR2 is YNFKEQ in the germline V gene. The V gene end was trimmed by 5 bases and the J gene end by 1 base; junction bases not matched to a gene: 17. The CDR3 extends over 20 amino acids. The DNA for the CDR3 is TGTGCCAGCAGCTCCCCGGCAGAGACAGGGTTTAGGTCTGGGGCCAACGTCCTGACTTTC. Its protein is CASSSPAETGFRSGANVLTF.

This clone was detected once. V usage is TRBV4-2 and J usage is TRBJ2-7; D is possibly TRBD2 (6 bases). CDR1 is LGHNA, CDR2 YNFKEQ, per germline. Trimming pared 4 bases from V and 2 bases from J, leaving 18 bases between. CDR3 length: 16 amino acids. CDR3 residues: CASSPTRGGAAYEQYF. CDR3 nucleotide sequence: TGTGCCAGCAGCCCGACCCGGGGCGGGGCGGCCTACGAGCAGTACTTC.

The chain employs TRBV7-9 and TRBJ2-1; D ambiguous. The V gene's germline CDR1 is SEHNR and CDR2 FQNEAQ (reference sequence). V was trimmed by 8 bases and J by 6 bases, leaving 14 bases between them. The CDR3 consists of 13 residues. The CDR3 reads CASATLGRNEQFF. CDR3 bases: TGTGCCAGCGCTACCTTGGGTCGCAATGAGCAGTTCTTC. The whole variable domain, remainder taken from reference TRBV7-9 and TRBJ2-1, is DTGVSQNPRHKITKRGQNVTFRCDPISEHNRLYWYRQTLGQGPEFLTYFQNEAQLEKSRLLSDRFSAERPKGSFSTLEIQRTEQGDSAMYLCASATLGRNEQFFGPGTRLTVL.